A single sample is the source of the 7 T cell receptor beta chains below, sequenced in a study of T cells in Graves' hyperthyroidism and ophthalmopathy (dated by TCRdb to the late 2010s). Library generation was performed with multiplex PCR. TCRdb records Illumina HiSeq 2000 as the sequencer. The TCR beta CDR3 regions were amplified from RNA transcripts. A first-round RT-PCR of the TCR CDR3 used the HTBI primer set with the Qiagen OneStep RT-PCR kit. TCRdb's own reprocessing of the public reads used fastp at Q25 and MiXCR and kept productive beta chains. Each CDR3 protein gets just one entry, which takes the most common genes and DNA from the rows behind it. The sample table holds about 340,000 distinct CDR3 sequences, of which roughly 21% were seen once. The biggest ten clones account for around half of the sample. The sequenced sample was blood. These receptor sequences come from a woman aged 45-60 years with Graves' hyperthyroidism.

The chain carries TRBV7-9 and TRBJ2-5; possibly TRBD2 for D (5 bases). Looked up from germline, CDR1 is SEHNR and CDR2 is FQNEAQ (reference sequence). Trimming removed 3 bases from V and 5 bases from J, with 25 bases in between. CDR3 length equals 18 residues. The CDR3 nucleotides are TGTGCCAGCAGCTTTCTAGGCCTTAATAGTGTCCCGGGGGAGACCCAGTACTTC. Its translation is CASSFLGLNSVPGETQYF.

This clonotype has only a few counts. The rearrangement joins TRBV10-2 to TRBJ2-1, with 8 bases lining up with TRBD2. The trim removed 0 bases at V and 7 bases at J, leaving 8 bases unmatched. Germline-derived CDR1 and CDR2 are WSHSY and SAAADI. The length of the CDR3 is 16 residues. In DNA, the CDR3 is TGCGCCAGCAGTGAGTCGGGACTAGGGGGACGTAATGAGCAGTTCTTC. Its protein product is CASSESGLGGRNEQFF.

This chain connects TRBV7-9 to TRBJ2-1; no clear D gene. The ends were cut back, 3 bases at V and 7 bases at J, with 13 bases in the middle. There are 14 residues in the CDR3. Germline V CDR1 and CDR2: SEHNR, FQNEAQ (reference sequence). The CDR3 is CASSLGTPRNEQFF. The CDR3 coding sequence is TGTGCCAGCAGCTTGGGTACCCCTAGGAATGAGCAGTTCTTC.

This clonotype was counted at least ten times. This chain connects TRBV20-1 to TRBJ2-7; TRBD1 agrees at 7 bases. Germline V gives CDR1 DFQATT, CDR2 SNEGSKA (reference sequence). The junction had 8 bases not matched to a gene; V was cut back by 4 bases and J by 2 bases. The CDR3 has 14 residues. CDR3 amino acids: CSATPGQWTYEQYF. CDR3 DNA sequence: TGCAGTGCTACCCCGGGACAGTGGACCTACGAGCAGTACTTC.

A single count supports this clonotype. V is TRBV20-1 and J is TRBJ2-3, with no clear D. Germline values: CDR1 DFQATT, CDR2 SNEGSKA (reference sequence). CDR3 size: 10 residues. CDR3 loop: CSLNTDTQYF. CDR3 in DNA: TGCAGCCTAAACACAGATACGCAGTATTTT.

This clonotype came up many times. The V and J genes are TRBV7-2 and TRBJ1-5, with 8 bases lining up with TRBD1. CDR1 SGHTA and CDR2 FQGNSA come from the germline V gene. V shed 4 bases and J 1 base; nucleotides not matched to a gene: 6. This CDR3 is built from 16 residues. The CDR3 spells CASSSQSGGSNQPQHF. The CDR3 region has the DNA TGTGCCAGCAGCTCACAATCAGGGGGCAGCAATCAGCCCCAGCATTTT.

This clonotype was counted at least ten times. The chain uses TRBV5-1 and TRBJ2-3; TRBD2 matches at 12 bases. With 5 bases clipped from V and 1 base from J, the junction kept 8 bases outside the gene matches. This CDR3 is 17 amino acids long. CDR1 and CDR2 (germline): SGHRS, YFSETQ. The CDR3 DNA sequence: TGCGCCAGCAGGCGGACTAGCGGGATAGATGGCACAGATACGCAGTATTTT. Protein sequence: CASRRTSGIDGTDTQYF.